A selection of T cell receptor beta chains follows, all from one sample in a study of CD8+ T cells in alopecia areata. The table came from immunoSEQ multiplex PCR; TCRdb's copy has only in-frame clones and leaves some out. This sample carries 130,000 or so clones, roughly nine tenths of them seen once, and the ten largest clones take less than 15%. The material sequenced was CD8+ T cells sorted from blood, taken at week 4, from a patient treated with tofacitinib. Receptors were obtained from a human donor with alopecia areata. Both conserved end residues are part of each CDR3. D genes are given only for firm matches. Rows may omit the clone size; those that give it use once, few, many or a size class.

v_gene	abundance	d_gene	j_gene	CDR3nt	CDR3aa
TRBV13	.	.	TRBJ2-7	TGTGCCAGCAGCTTAGAGTCCTACGAGCAGTACTTC	CASSLESYEQYF
TRBV29-1	.	.	TRBJ2-7	TGCAGCGTTAAAGACTACGAGCAGTACTTC	CSVKDYEQYF
TRBV27	.	.	TRBJ1-2	TGTGCCAGCAGTCCGACAGTCAACTATGGCTACACCTTC	CASSPTVNYGYTF
TRBV9	.	.	TRBJ2-1	TGTGCCAGCAGCGTTGGGACTCACCAGCTCACCTACAATGAGCAGTTCTTC	CASSVGTHQLTYNEQFF
TRBV29-1	.	TRBD2	TRBJ2-1	TGCAGCGCCGCAGCGGGAGAGGTGTTTGAGCAGTTCTTC	CSAAAGEVFEQFF
TRBV5-6	.	TRBD1	TRBJ2-3	TGTGCCAGCAGTGACGTCCCGGGACAGACATCCACAGATACGCAGTATTTT	CASSDVPGQTSTDTQYF
TRBV11-2	.	.	TRBJ2-7	TGTGCCAGCAGCGATCAGGGGAACGAGCAGTACTTC	CASSDQGNEQYF
TRBV7-9	few	.	TRBJ2-5	TGTGCCAGCAGCTCTGAAGAGACCCAGTACTTC	CASSSEETQYF
TRBV29-1	.	.	TRBJ1-1	TGCAGCGTTCGACGGACCTACACTGAAGCTTTCTTT	CSVRRTYTEAFF
TRBV30	.	.	TRBJ1-1	TGTGCCTGGAGCTTCGACACTGAAGCTTTCTTT	CAWSFDTEAFF
TRBV29-1	.	.	TRBJ2-5	TGCAGCGTTGAAAAGATCCAAGAGACCCAGTACTTC	CSVEKIQETQYF
TRBV9	.	TRBD2	TRBJ2-1	TGTGCCAGCAGCGAGAGCGGGAGTGGGTATGAGCAGTTCTTC	CASSESGSGYEQFF
TRBV5-1	few	TRBD1	TRBJ2-7	TGCGCCAGCAGCTTGGCGCAGGGGGCGTCTCTCGAGCAGTACTTC	CASSLAQGASLEQYF
TRBV27	.	TRBD2	TRBJ2-1	TGTGCCAGCACCCCCTACGCCCGGTTCCAGACTAGCGGGAGCTACAATGAGCAGTTCTTC	CASTPYARFQTSGSYNEQFF
TRBV30	.	.	TRBJ2-1	TGTGCCTGGAGTCCCCTCGTGCGGGCCAACGATAGGGATGAGCAGTTCTTC	CAWSPLVRANDRDEQFF
TRBV21-1	once	.	TRBJ2-7	TGTGCCAGCAGCAAAGGAGGGGACGAGCAGTACTTC	CASSKGGDEQYF
TRBV7-2	.	.	TRBJ1-6	TGTGCCAGCAGCTTAGGCATGTCGAGCTATAATTCACCCCTCCACTTT	CASSLGMSSYNSPLHF
TRBV2	.	TRBD2	TRBJ2-1	TGTGCCAGCAGTGAAGCGGGGGGGGTCCCGAGGAATGAGCAGTTCTTC	CASSEAGGVPRNEQFF
TRBV30	.	.	TRBJ2-1	TGTGCCTGGAGTGTGAGTCCTGAGCAGTTCTTC	CAWSVSPEQFF
TRBV18	once	TRBD1	TRBJ1-5	TGTGCCAGCTCACGGACAGGGCGCAACCAATCGCAGCCCCAGCATTTT	CASSRTGRNQSQPQHF
TRBV13	.	TRBD1	TRBJ2-2	TGTGCCAGCAGCTTATCGTACAGGGGCGGGGAGCTGTTTTTT	CASSLSYRGGELFF
TRBV29-1	.	.	TRBJ1-1	TGCAGCATAGAGCTGAACACTGAAGCTTTCTTT	CSIELNTEAFF
TRBV2	.	.	TRBJ2-3	TGTGCCAGCAGTGAATCGGCGGGGGCCGGCACAGATACGCAGTATTTT	CASSESAGAGTDTQYF
TRBV11-2	.	.	TRBJ2-3	TGTGCCAGCAGCTTAGGGGCTGACACAGATACGCAGTATTTT	CASSLGADTDTQYF
TRBV5-6	.	.	TRBJ2-2	TGTGCCAGCCCCAGGGCAGAGCTACACCGGGAGCTGTTTTTT	CASPRAELHRELFF
TRBV19	.	.	TRBJ2-7	TGTGCCAGTAGTTTCGGGCCGTCAGCATACGAGCAGTACTTC	CASSFGPSAYEQYF
TRBV14	once	.	TRBJ1-1	TGTGCCAGCAGCCAAGTTGGGGTAGGGAAGAACACTGAAGCTTTCTTT	CASSQVGVGKNTEAFF
TRBV11-2	.	.	TRBJ2-7	TGTGCCAGCAGCTCACCGGCCGGCGCAGGCAACGAGCAGTACTTC	CASSSPAGAGNEQYF
TRBV7-9	.	.	TRBJ2-7	TGTGCCAGCAGCCCGGGGTACGAGCAGTACTTC	CASSPGYEQYF
TRBV27	.	TRBD2	TRBJ2-7	TGTGCCAGCAGTTTAAGCGGGACCACCTTCGAGCAGTACTTC	CASSLSGTTFEQYF
TRBV6-5	.	TRBD1	TRBJ2-7	TGTGCCAGCAGTAAGACTCTACAGGGGTACGAGCAGTACTTC	CASSKTLQGYEQYF
TRBV29-1	.	.	TRBJ2-1	TGCAGCGTGACCCAGGCGGGAAATGAGCAGTTCTTC	CSVTQAGNEQFF
TRBV5-1	.	.	TRBJ1-1	TGCGCCAGCAGCTTCAGGGGTCCTACTGAAGCTTTCTTT	CASSFRGPTEAFF
TRBV29-1	.	TRBD1	TRBJ2-3	TGCAGCGTTGAAGATACCCAGGGGGCGTTGGATACGCAGTATTTT	CSVEDTQGALDTQYF
TRBV30	.	TRBD1	TRBJ1-2	TGTGCCTGGCAGGGGGCGAACTATGGCTACACCTTC	CAWQGANYGYTF